This section outlines one T cell receptor beta chain sequence together with its context. The sample comes from a study of technical replicates of blood from several donors. Germline CDR1 SEHNR, CDR2 FQNEAQ (reference sequence). The CDR3 extends over 15 amino acids. Trimming stripped 5 bases from V and 0 bases from J, with 11 bases between. TCRdb keeps only in-frame clones here, not all; method: immunoSEQ multiplex PCR. The sample records almost 70,000 clones, 91% being singletons. The V and J genes are TRBV7-9 and TRBJ1-3; D gene unclear. The origin of this receptor is a human donor in good health. Some clones in this sample may be carry-over from other donors' samples. The sample was PBMCs. The CDR3 spells CASSPDWSSGNTIYF. The CDR3 region has the DNA TGTGCCAGCAGCCCCGACTGGAGCTCTGGAAACACCATATATTTT.